This TCR beta chain appears in the sequencing data of a study of blood T cell repertoires in COVID-19. Study as a whole: Donors in the United States, Italy and Spain gave samples during acute or convalescent COVID-19. The analysed material was cDNA or gDNA that came from T cells, B-cell-depleted T cells, or PBMCs.

Germline assignment: CDR1 LNHDA and CDR2 SQIVND (reference sequence). CDR3 length: 15 amino acids. The V and J ends lost 1 base and 4 bases, in that order; junction bases with no gene match: 4. Methods used by the authors: Reference gene primer amplification in the assay estimated nucleated cell counts. TCRdb's table, derived via immunoSEQ multiplex PCR, lists solely in-frame clones and lacks some. V and J calls plus clone size are reproduced from that table; the DNA served to infer D and trimming. The table shows 100,000 or so clones, with 80% to 85% occurring only once. The clonotype originates from a woman at least 80 years old with acute or convalescent COVID-19. The sample taken for sequencing was peripheral blood. V and J are TRBV19 and TRBJ1-2; the match to TRBD1 covers 9 bases. The CDR3 DNA follows: TGTGCCAGTAGTATAGGACAGGGGGGCCGCTATGGCTACACCTTC. This encodes CASSIGQGGRYGYTF.